The 3 T cell receptor beta chains below all came from one sample that was sequenced in a study of blood T cell repertoires in COVID-19. Generated by immunoSEQ multiplex PCR, the TCRdb table keeps only in-frame clones and is missing some. In the table there are 45,000 or so clones, about 86% of which are singletons. Sample: peripheral blood. The receptor set was obtained from a human donor in a cohort sampled during active COVID-19.

The rearrangement joins TRBV7-3 to TRBJ1-3; TRBD1 matches at 7 bases. Germline V CDR1 and CDR2: SGHTA, FQGTGA. This CDR3 spans 12 amino acids. V trimming: 5 bases; J trimming: 13 bases; junction bases outside the gene matches: 8. This CDR3 is CASSLPGQQIYF. In DNA, the CDR3 is TGTGCCAGCAGCCTACCGGGACAGCAGATATATTTT. Full variable domain (missing parts from reference TRBV7-3 and TRBJ1-3): GAGVSQTPSNKVTEKGKYVELRCDPISGHTALYWYRQSLGQGPEFLIYFQGTGAADDSGLPNDRFFAVRPEGSVSTLKIQRTERGDSAVYLCASSLPGQQIYFGEGSWLTVV.

V and J are TRBV7-2 and TRBJ2-7; 7 nucleotides agree with TRBD1. V shed 5 bases, J shed 2 bases, and the junction held 6 bases outside the gene matches. This CDR3 spans 14 amino acids. The V gene's germline CDR1 is SGHTA and CDR2 FQGNSA. CDR3 residues: CASSPDRATYEQYF. CDR3 DNA sequence: TGTGCCAGCAGCCCAGACAGGGCCACCTACGAGCAGTACTTC.

The chain joins TRBV9 to TRBJ2-1; TRBD2 matches 8 bases. The junction had 10 bases not matched to a gene; V was cut back by 4 bases and J by 1 base. Germline CDR1 and CDR2: SGDLS and YYNGEE. This CDR3 has 17 residues. The CDR3 protein is CASSPTTGGASYNEQFF. CDR3 nucleotides: TGTGCCAGCAGCCCCACAACCGGGGGGGCGTCCTACAATGAGCAGTTCTTC.